A selection of T cell receptor beta chains follows, all from one sample in a study of spatial heterogeneity in lung cancer. TCRdb reprocessed the 5' RACE reads with MiXCR, giving one entry per CDR3 protein. The sample shows roughly 120,000 distinct CDR3 sequences, 9.5% to 15% of them seen only once. The material was PBMCs, obtained at follow-up. Receptors were obtained from a male donor with early-stage non-small cell lung cancer. Each CDR3 is given with its conserved first and last residue. D genes are given only for firm matches. Expanded clones get a size class; other rows say once, few or many, or leave the size out.

>TRBV5-1|TRBJ2-3|.|.
TGCGCCAGCAGCTCACAGGTAACCGCGGGGGATACGCAGTATTTT
CASSSQVTAGDTQYF
>TRBV1|TRBJ2-3|.|.
TGCACCAGCAGCACCCACGACCCAAGCGGGGGGTTCTCAGATACGCAGTATTTT
CTSSTHDPSGGFSDTQYF
>TRBV20-1|TRBJ1-6|many|.
TGCAGTGCTAGCAACTACGGACGGACGAATTCACCCCTCCACTTT
CSASNYGRTNSPLHF
>TRBV28|TRBJ2-2|few|.
TGTGCCAGCAGTTTTACGGGGTGGGAGGTCGGGGAGCTGTTTTTT
CASSFTGWEVGELFF
>TRBV7-8|TRBJ1-6|few|.
TGTGCCAGCAGCTTCACAGGGCCACCCCTCCACTTT
CASSFTGPPLHF
>TRBV19|TRBJ2-2|few|.
TGTGCCAGTAGTATTGGCGGAATTAGTGGGGAGCTGTTTTTT
CASSIGGISGELFF
>TRBV6-5|TRBJ1-1|.|.
TGTGCCAGCAGCTCGACCCCACGACAAGCTTTCTTT
CASSSTPRQAFF
>TRBV28|TRBJ2-7|few|TRBD2
TGTGCCAGCAGCCCCCCGGGACTAGCCTCCTACGAGCAGTACTTC
CASSPPGLASYEQYF
>TRBV20-1|TRBJ2-7|few|.
TGCAGTGCTAGAGATTGGAGGGGTACCTACGAGCAGTACTTC
CSARDWRGTYEQYF
>TRBV28|TRBJ2-4|few|TRBD1
TGTGCCAGCAGTCTGGACCGCCTCCGACAGGGGGCCAAAAACATTCAGTACTTC
CASSLDRLRQGAKNIQYF
>TRBV9|TRBJ2-7|.|.
TGTGCCAGCAGCGTAGCGGGCAGGGAGTCCTACGAGCAGTACTTC
CASSVAGRESYEQYF
>TRBV28|TRBJ2-4|few|.
TGTGCCAGCAGCTTAAGGGGACGTTCTCTGATAGCCAAAAACATTCAGTACTTC
CASSLRGRSLIAKNIQYF
>TRBV2|TRBJ2-7|.|TRBD1
TGTGCCAGCGCGGGAGGTTACGGGACAGGGGGCGGCGAGCAGTACTTC
CASAGGYGTGGGEQYF
>TRBV14|TRBJ2-2|many|.
TGTGCCAGCAGCCGCCGCTCCCGGGACACTAGAAGGACCGGGGAGCTGTTTTTT
CASSRRSRDTRRTGELFF
>TRBV7-9|TRBJ1-3|.|.
TGTGCCAGCAGCCATTTACGACAGCAAGCTCGAGTCTCAGGAAACACCATATATTTT
CASSHLRQQARVSGNTIYF
>TRBV7-9|TRBJ2-1|.|.
TGTGCCAGCAGCATTCCCTTGACAGGGGAGGGCAATGAGCAGTTCTTC
CASSIPLTGEGNEQFF
>TRBV5-6|TRBJ2-2|.|.
TGTGCCAGCAGCTACGAATACACCGGGGAGCTGTTTTTT
CASSYEYTGELFF
>TRBV5-4|TRBJ1-1|many|.
TGTGCCAGCAGCTCGGAGGTATCGGCGGGGGGAGGCCCTGGAGCTTTCTTT
CASSSEVSAGGGPGAFF
>TRBV18|TRBJ1-1|.|.
TGTGCCAGCTCACCACAGGGCACTGAAGCTTTCTTT
CASSPQGTEAFF
>TRBV3-1|TRBJ2-1|few|.
TGTGCCAGCAGCCAGAGGGAAAATGAGCAGTTCTTC
CASSQRENEQFF
>TRBV6-2/TRBV6-3|TRBJ2-7|.|TRBD1
TGTGCCAGCAGTCAACCGGGACAGATCGAGCAGTACTTC
CASSQPGQIEQYF
>TRBV28|TRBJ1-1|.|TRBD1
TGTGCCAGCAGTTTATCCCCAGGGGGAGAGACTGAAGCTTTCTTT
CASSLSPGGETEAFF
>TRBV27|TRBJ2-7|few|.
TGTGCCAGCAGTAACCCCTCGGGGACACCGTCCTACGAGCAGTACTTC
CASSNPSGTPSYEQYF
>TRBV9|TRBJ2-3|.|.
TGTGCCAGCAGCGTAGGAGCTGCCCAAGTCACAGATACGCAGTATTTT
CASSVGAAQVTDTQYF
>TRBV10-3|TRBJ2-7|medium-sized|.
TGTGCCATCAGTCGGGACCGCTACGAGCAGTACTTC
CAISRDRYEQYF
>TRBV28|TRBJ2-7|few|.
TGTGCCAGCAGAAGGGCAGGGTCAATCTACGAGCAGTACTTC
CASRRAGSIYEQYF
>TRBV11-2|TRBJ1-1|.|.
TGTGCCAGCAGCCCGAGAGGAGGGATGAACACTGAAGCTTTCTTT
CASSPRGGMNTEAFF
>TRBV29-1|TRBJ2-3|.|.
TGCAGCGTTGAAGTTGGTTTTACGCAGTATTTT
CSVEVGFTQYF
>TRBV5-1|TRBJ1-2|.|.
TGCGCCAGCAGCGCCGGGCCCCTCGAGGGCTACACCTTC
CASSAGPLEGYTF
>TRBV12-3/TRBV12-4|TRBJ1-6|few|TRBD1
TGTGCCAGCAGCACAGGGGGCAATTCACCCCTCCACTTT
CASSTGGNSPLHF
>TRBV10-2|TRBJ2-5|.|TRBD2
TGCGCCAGCAAGGCTAGCGGGGTAGAGACCCAGTACTTC
CASKASGVETQYF
>TRBV12-3/TRBV12-4|TRBJ2-3|many|.
TGTGTCAGCAGAAGGGGCACAGATACGCAGTATTTT
CVSRRGTDTQYF
>TRBV4-2|TRBJ2-7|.|.
TGTGCCAGCAGCCAAGATTGGGCTTACCAATACGAGCAGTACTTC
CASSQDWAYQYEQYF
>TRBV7-2|TRBJ1-2|.|.
TGTGCCAGCAGCTTAGACGCTCAGGCAGGGCGATATGGCTACACCTTC
CASSLDAQAGRYGYTF
>TRBV5-4|TRBJ1-2|few|.
TGTGCCAGCAGCTTGATGGGTAATTATGGCTACACCTTC
CASSLMGNYGYTF
>TRBV9|TRBJ1-6|.|TRBD1
TGTACCAGCAGCACCAGGGGGGAGTCACCCCTCCACTTT
CTSSTRGESPLHF
>TRBV6-1|TRBJ2-7|few|.
TGTGCCAGCAATAGATTCCAGGCAGACGTTTACGAGCAGTACTTC
CASNRFQADVYEQYF
>TRBV6-5|TRBJ2-7|.|TRBD1
TGTGCCAGCAGTTACCAGGGGACAGGGCACGACTACGAGCAGTACTTC
CASSYQGTGHDYEQYF
>TRBV20-1|TRBJ2-2|few|.
TGCAGTGCTAGAGAAGCAGGGGCGATGAACACCGGGGAGCTGTTTTTT
CSAREAGAMNTGELFF
>TRBV7-8|TRBJ2-3|few|TRBD2
TGTGCCAGCAGCCAGCGGGGGAGAGCAGATACGCAGTATTTT
CASSQRGRADTQYF
>TRBV10-3|TRBJ1-5|many|TRBD1
TGTGCCATCAGTGAGTCGGGACAGGGAGGTCAGCCCCAGCATTTT
CAISESGQGGQPQHF
>TRBV4-1|TRBJ1-2|many|.
TGCGCCAGCAGCCAATCTCTGGGGGGCGCGGATAACTATGGCTACACCTTC
CASSQSLGGADNYGYTF
>TRBV5-1|TRBJ2-7|few|.
TGCGCCAGCAGCGCCGAACCCGGGACCCCCTCCTACGAGCAGTACTTC
CASSAEPGTPSYEQYF
>TRBV6-6|TRBJ2-7|.|.
TGTGCCAGCAGTTATCAAGGGGAATCTTACGAGCAGTACTTC
CASSYQGESYEQYF
>TRBV7-9|TRBJ1-1|few|TRBD1
TGTGCCACCTCGACAGGGGGAACGGAAGCTTTCTTT
CATSTGGTEAFF
>TRBV6-2/TRBV6-3|TRBJ2-7|many|.
TGTGCCAGCAGTTACCGCGACAGCTCCTCCTACGAGCAGTACTTC
CASSYRDSSSYEQYF
>TRBV21-1|TRBJ1-5|many|.
TGTGCCAGCAGCAAAGCGCTTAAGGAGTTTGATAGCAATCAGCCCCAGCATTTT
CASSKALKEFDSNQPQHF
>TRBV2|TRBJ1-6|few|.
TGTGCCAGCAGAGCAGGGTCTGCCTCTTCACCCCTCCACTTT
CASRAGSASSPLHF
>TRBV4-1|TRBJ2-1|.|TRBD2
TGCGCCAGCAGTCGTGAATTAGCGGGGGGTGTGCATGAGCAGTTCTTC
CASSRELAGGVHEQFF
>TRBV5-1|TRBJ2-5|many|.
TGCGCCAGCAGCTTGGGACAGGCCCCCCGTGAGACCCAGTACTTC
CASSLGQAPRETQYF
>TRBV5-1|TRBJ2-7|many|.
TGCGCCAGCAGCTTGGACCCGGGTGGGAGCTCCTACGAGCAGTACTTC
CASSLDPGGSSYEQYF
>TRBV3-1|TRBJ2-3|few|TRBD1
TGTGCCAGCAGCCAAGGGGGACAGAGTCCCACAGATACGCAGTATTTT
CASSQGGQSPTDTQYF
>TRBV10-3|TRBJ2-1|many|.
TGTGCCATCAGTGAGTGGGGTGACTCCCCGTACAATGAGCAGTTCTTC
CAISEWGDSPYNEQFF
>TRBV12-3/TRBV12-4|TRBJ2-3|.|.
TGTGCCAGCACCGAGGGGGGGCACACAGATACGCAGTATTTT
CASTEGGHTDTQYF